Described below is a single TCR beta chain sequence and its context. This clonotype was counted ten times or more. What this receptor recognizes is not known. Base qualities are not at hand, and no much larger clone is one base apart. The source of the sample is a study of CD8 T cells in ankylosing spondylitis (dated by TCRdb to the late 2010s). Looking at the study overall: T cell receptor beta repertoires were profiled in healthy donors and ankylosing spondylitis patients so that disease-linked TCR variants could be found. In total, the full study cohort was made up of some 110 healthy donors and more than 20 ankylosing spondylitis patients. Peripheral blood was sampled, and synovial fluid was additionally collected from ankylosing spondylitis patients.

Overall study results and their limits: A CD8+ phenotype was shown by the disease-linked clones, which were found at relatively low frequencies in peripheral blood. The disease-linked clones were reported to be significantly enriched in matched synovial fluid samples from ankylosing spondylitis patients. A TCR beta motif made up of eight or nine highly homologous amino acid variants appeared to be characteristic of blood from ankylosing spondylitis patients. Some motif variants were previously reported in synovial fluid and blood of reactive arthritis patients, suggesting common disease-initiation mechanisms.

The sequencer listed for this sample is Illumina HiSeq 2500. Quantitative 5'-RACE with molecular barcodes was used to prepare TCR beta libraries. Under the source paper's analysis protocol: Disease-linked TCR variants were identified with a new computational method built on a probabilistic model of VDJ rearrangement. In-frame beta chains were kept once TCRdb had trimmed the public reads at Q25 with fastp and called clones with MiXCR. One record per CDR3 amino acid sequence lists the most common genes and DNA. What appears here as the V and J calls and clone size reflects TCRdb's work, not the paper's. The sample table holds 150,000 to 200,000 distinct CDR3 sequences, of which 9.8% were seen once. About 15% of the sample goes to the ten largest clones. The CDR3 contains 17 residues, cysteine and phenylalanine counted. Of the read, only the CDR3 DNA is kept; its 51 bases are in frame from base 1. Trimming takes 1 base from V and 3 bases from J, and the germline ends sit 21 bases apart. CDR1 is given as SQVTM and CDR2 as ANQGSEA, both from the germline V gene.

The V and J genes are TRBV29-1 and TRBJ1-1, with TRBD1 as a weak D call on 5 bases. The TCR originated in a female donor with ankylosing spondylitis or in good health (not recorded which). Material for sequencing was blood, either unsorted or a sorted T cell fraction (not recorded which). The CDR3 here reads CSVEVLGIRVDHTEAFF. The nucleotides are TGCAGCGTTGAAGTATTAGGGATCAGGGTTGATCACACTGAAGCTTTCTTT. Supplemented by the reference TRBV29-1 and TRBJ1-1 proteins around the CDR3, the complete variable domain is SAVISQKPSRDICQRGTSLTIQCQVDSQVTMMFWYRQQPGQSLTLIATANQGSEATYESGFVIDKFPISRPNLTFSTLTVSNMSPEDSSIYLCSVEVLGIRVDHTEAFFGQGTRLTVV.